These 31 T cell receptor beta chains were sequenced from one sample in a study of blood T cells in healthy people across ages. Primers used in a second PCR of about 6 to 12 cycles were a sample-barcoded 5' primer and a J-beta primer mix. MiXCR, applied by TCRdb to the 5' RACE reads, yields one record per CDR3 protein. The sample carries hundreds of thousands of distinct CDR3 sequences, approximately 59% recorded once. Sequencing was carried out using blood. These receptors all stem from a man between 60 and 75 years old in good health.

This chain uses TRBV7-2 with TRBJ2-7; the match to TRBD1 covers 8 bases. The CDR3 consists of 18 residues. Trimming took 1 base from V and 2 from J; bases not matched to a gene: 13. Germline V gives CDR1 SGHTA, CDR2 FQGNSA. The CDR3 loop reads CASSLDPGGGTGTYEQYF. For the CDR3, the DNA is TGTGCCAGCAGCTTAGATCCGGGTGGCGGGACAGGAACCTACGAGCAGTACTTC.

The V and J genes are TRBV29-1 and TRBJ2-1; maybe TRBD2 (6 bases). The V end lost 3 bases, the J end lost 4 bases, and 10 bases lay between the germline ends. The CDR3 extends over 13 amino acids. From germline, CDR1 is SQVTM and CDR2 ANQGSEA. The CDR3, as DNA: TGCAGCGTTGATGGGGCGGGGTACAATGAGCAGTTCTTC. It codes for CSVDGAGYNEQFF.

The rearrangement links TRBV12-5 to TRBJ1-4; the match to TRBD1 covers 9 bases. V shed 7 bases, J shed 7 bases, and the junction held 7 bases outside the gene matches. Germline-derived CDR1 and CDR2 are LGHNT and FRNRAP. The CDR3 spans 14 residues. The DNA of the CDR3 is TGTGCTAGTGAACAGGGGGCAGTGGGTGAAAAACTGTTTTTT. It codes for CASEQGAVGEKLFF. The full variable domain, in which reference TRBV12-5 and TRBJ1-4 provide the parts outside the CDR3, is DARVTQTPRHKVTEMGQEVTMRCQPILGHNTVFWYRQTMMQGLELLAYFRNRAPLDDSGMPKDRFSAEMPDATLATLKIQPSEPRDSAVYFCASEQGAVGEKLFFGSGTQLSVL.

The chain joins TRBV6-5 to TRBJ1-6, with a tentative D call TRBD1 (5 bases). V lost 2 bases, J lost 7 bases, and 9 bases lay in between. The CDR3 runs 14 residues. Germline V gene lookup returns CDR1 MNHEY and CDR2 SVGAGI. The chain's CDR3 is CASSYRGPNSPLHF. The DNA for the CDR3 is TGTGCCAGCAGTTACCGGGGACCGAATTCACCCCTCCACTTT.

V and J are TRBV6-2 or TRBV6-3 and TRBJ2-1; 7 bases map to TRBD2. Germline V gene data show CDR1 as MNHEY and CDR2 as SVGEGT. V shed 2 bases, J shed 14 bases, and the junction held 3 bases outside the gene matches. This CDR3 contains 11 residues. The DNA for the CDR3 is TGTGCCAGCAGTTACGGGGGGGGGAAGTTCTTC. Amino acid sequence: CASSYGGGKFF.

This clonotype was seen a handful of times. The chain has TRBV10-3 and TRBJ2-3; TRBD2 agrees at 9 bases. The ends lost 3 bases at V and 1 base at J; junction bases unmatched: 11. Germline V CDR1 and CDR2: ENHRY, SYGVKD. The CDR3 has 18 residues. Here the CDR3 DNA reads TGTGCCATCAGTGACCCGGGGCTGGTAGCGGGGGGCACAGATACGCAGTATTTT. Protein product: CAISDPGLVAGGTDTQYF.

The rearrangement joins TRBV7-2 to TRBJ1-2; D remains unclear. The CDR3 length is 15 residues. V lost 5 bases and J lost 2, with 15 bases in between. Germline V lookup: CDR1 SGHTA, CDR2 FQGNSA. The CDR3 region has the DNA TGTGCCAGCAGCCCAGCCCCGGGCCGCAACTATGGCTACACCTTC. Its protein is CASSPAPGRNYGYTF.

The J gene is TRBJ2-2, the V gene TRBV6-6, with D uncertain. From germline, CDR1 is MNHNY and CDR2 SVGAGI (reference sequence). The V gene lost 1 base and the J gene lost 9 bases, with 12 bases spanning the gap. The CDR3 runs to 14 residues. The CDR3 DNA sequence: TGTGCCAGCAGTTACTGGGTCCCGGACCGGGAGCTGTTTTTT. Protein: CASSYWVPDRELFF.

The chain is built from TRBV18 and TRBJ2-3, with D perhaps TRBD1 (6 bases). V dropped 2 bases and J dropped 0 bases, with 9 bases sitting between them. From germline, CDR1 is KGHSH and CDR2 LQKENI. The CDR3 has 15 residues. CDR3 amino acids: CASSPSQGSTDTQYF. The CDR3, as DNA: TGTGCCAGCTCACCATCACAGGGAAGCACAGATACGCAGTATTTT.

The chain is built from TRBV28 and TRBJ2-2, with D perhaps being TRBD1 or TRBD2 (6 bases each). The CDR3 consists of 12 residues. V was clipped by 8 bases and J by 4 bases, with 8 bases between them. Germline V CDR1 and CDR2: MDHEN, SYDVKM. CDR3 coding DNA: TGTGCCAGCTGGGGGGCCACCGGGGAGCTGTTTTTT. Translating it yields CASWGATGELFF.

This chain joins TRBV2 and TRBJ2-5; D not certain. From germline, CDR1 is SNHLY and CDR2 FYNNEI. There are 13 residues in the CDR3. V gave up 7 bases and J gave up 2 bases, with 11 bases separating them. As DNA, the CDR3 is TGTGCCAGCAACTTATGGCCTCAAGAGACCCAGTACTTC. Its protein product is CASNLWPQETQYF.

This clonotype was counted between two and nine times. The genes are TRBV20-1 and TRBJ2-7; no clear D. The CDR3 has 13 amino acids. Germline V CDR1 and CDR2: DFQATT, SNEGSKA (reference sequence). With 0 bases removed from V and 2 bases from J, the gap between germline ends came to 8 bases. DNA for the CDR3: TGCAGTGCTAGAGAGCCACTTACCTACGAGCAGTACTTC. Protein sequence: CSAREPLTYEQYF.

This clonotype occurred a few times. The chain carries TRBV3-1 and TRBJ1-6, with D possibly being TRBD1 (5 bases). The CDR3 consists of 12 residues. V lost 7 bases to trimming and J lost 7 bases, with 8 bases between them. From germline, CDR1 is LGHDT and CDR2 YNNKEL (reference sequence). The CDR3 reads CASTQGNSPLHF. In nucleotides, the CDR3 is TGTGCCAGCACGCAGGGAAATTCACCCCTCCACTTT.

The sample holds one count of this clonotype. The chain is built from TRBV20-1 and TRBJ2-1; no firm D call. V was pared by 0 bases and J by 10 bases, with 16 bases between. The CDR3 is 14 residues long. Germline CDR1 and CDR2: DFQATT and SNEGSKA (reference sequence). The CDR3 nucleotides read TGCAGTGCTAGAGAACGTGTAGGGCCCGGCGAGCAGTTCTTC. Translating it yields CSARERVGPGEQFF.

There are many counts of this clonotype. The V call is TRBV7-9, the J call TRBJ1-2, with 8 positions matching TRBD1. With V trimmed by 2 bases and J by 3 bases, 5 bases remained unmatched. The CDR3 sequence is 15 residues long. Germline V gene sequence: CDR1 SEHNR, CDR2 FQNEAQ (reference sequence). The CDR3 DNA is TGTGCCAGCAGCTTATTCGGACAGGGATACTATGGCTACACCTTC. Protein: CASSLFGQGYYGYTF.

This clonotype was found a few times. The chain is built from TRBV20-1 and TRBJ2-1; possible D gene TRBD1, 5 bases. Germline loops: CDR1 DFQATT, CDR2 SNEGSKA (reference sequence). Trimming pared 1 base from V and 8 bases from J, leaving 12 bases between. The CDR3 covers 13 residues. CDR3 residues: CSARVVGVDEQFF. The CDR3 DNA is TGCAGTGCTAGAGTGGTAGGGGTCGATGAGCAGTTCTTC.

The chain has TRBV29-1 and TRBJ2-1, with TRBD2 identical over 11 bases. Germline CDR1 is SQVTM and CDR2 is ANQGSEA. The CDR3 covers 14 residues. Losses at the gene ends were 8 bases for V and 10 bases for J; bases not matched to a gene: 13. DNA for the CDR3: TGCAGCAGCGCGACTAGCGGGGCTGTCAGGGAGCAGTTCTTC. Its translation: CSSATSGAVREQFF.

The V call is TRBV7-9, the J call TRBJ2-1; 10 nucleotides align to TRBD2. This CDR3 has 15 residues. CDR1 is SEHNR and CDR2 is FQNEAQ in the germline V gene (reference sequence). J lost 3 bases, V lost 5 bases, and 4 bases had no gene match. Written as DNA, the CDR3 is TGTGCCAGCAGCATTAGCGGGGGGTACTACAATGAGCAGTTCTTC. This gives the protein CASSISGGYYNEQFF.

This clonotype was seen a handful of times. This chain links TRBV29-1 with TRBJ2-1; D gene ambiguous. V shed 4 bases and J shed 5 bases, with 9 bases lying between them. Germline values: CDR1 SQVTM, CDR2 ANQGSEA. CDR3 size: 12 residues. The DNA for the CDR3 is TGCAGCGTTGGTGGTCTAAACAATGAGCAGTTCTTC. Its protein is CSVGGLNNEQFF.

This clonotype was counted a few times. This sequence joins TRBV29-1 and TRBJ1-1, with 10 bases lining up with TRBD1. From germline, CDR1 is SQVTM and CDR2 ANQGSEA. The CDR3 consists of 14 residues. V shed 6 bases, J shed 3 bases, and the junction held 7 bases outside the gene matches. Here the CDR3 reads CSVFTGTGDTEAFF. The CDR3 DNA reads TGCAGCGTATTTACCGGGACAGGGGACACTGAAGCTTTCTTT.

CDR3 amino acids: CASSLDASGNNEQFF. Here the CDR3 DNA reads TGCGCCAGCAGCTTGGATGCTAGCGGGAACAATGAGCAGTTCTTC. The V call is TRBV5-1, the J call TRBJ2-1, with 9 bases that match TRBD2. The CDR3 totals 15 residues. With V trimmed by 0 bases and J by 5 bases, 3 bases remained unmatched. Germline V gene data show CDR1 as SGHRS and CDR2 as YFSETQ.

The chain combines TRBV7-8 with TRBJ2-2; 9 positions match TRBD1. CDR3 length equals 15 residues. CDR1 and CDR2 (germline): SGHVS, FQNEAQ. The junction had 8 bases not matched to a gene; V was cut back by 5 bases and J by 7 bases. CDR3 in amino acids: CASSQETGGDGELFF. The CDR3 DNA reads TGTGCCAGCAGCCAAGAGACAGGGGGGGACGGGGAGCTGTTTTTT.

J is TRBJ1-1 and V is TRBV29-1; 7 nucleotides agree with TRBD1. Germline CDR1 SQVTM, CDR2 ANQGSEA. The V segment lost 7 bases and the J segment 1 base; nucleotides outside the gene matches: 6. The CDR3 runs to 13 residues. Written as DNA, the CDR3 is TGCAGCGCTTCAGGGGGGACGAACACTGAAGCTTTCTTT. It yields the protein CSASGGTNTEAFF. Drawing the rest from reference TRBV29-1 and TRBJ1-1, the complete variable domain is SAVISQKPSRDICQRGTSLTIQCQVDSQVTMMFWYRQQPGQSLTLIATANQGSEATYESGFVIDKFPISRPNLTFSTLTVSNMSPEDSSIYLCSASGGTNTEAFFGQGTRLTVV.

CDR3 sequence reads: CASGNSYGYTF. Here the CDR3 DNA reads TGTGCCAGCGGGAACAGCTATGGCTACACCTTC. This rearrangement joins TRBV9 to TRBJ1-2, with D uncertain. Between the trimmed V and J ends, which lost 7 bases and 4 bases, there was a span of 8 bases. CDR3 size: 11 residues. Germline values: CDR1 SGDLS, CDR2 YYNGEE.

This clonotype showed up many times. The chain carries TRBV3-1 and TRBJ2-3, with a tentative D call TRBD2 (5 bases). The CDR3 runs 17 residues. V lost 0 bases to trimming and J lost 2 bases, with 15 bases between them. Germline values: CDR1 LGHDT, CDR2 YNNKEL (reference sequence). The CDR3 nucleotides are TGTGCCAGCAGCCAAGAAGAGGATAGCGCCTTCACAGATACGCAGTATTTT. Translated, it gives CASSQEEDSAFTDTQYF.

This clonotype has a handful of counts. This sequence joins TRBV5-1 and TRBJ2-5, with TRBD1 matching over 9 bases. The CDR3 runs 14 residues. The germline gives CDR1 SGHRS, CDR2 YFSETQ. With V trimmed by 4 bases and J by 6 bases, 7 bases remained unmatched. The CDR3 nucleotides read TGCGCCAGCAGCACCGGGACAGGGAAACAGACCCAGTACTTC. Translated: CASSTGTGKQTQYF.

The chain links TRBV5-1 to TRBJ1-2, with TRBD1 matching 12 bases. From germline, CDR1 is SGHRS and CDR2 YFSETQ. The trim removed 4 bases at V and 8 bases at J, leaving 12 bases unmatched. The CDR3 contains 16 residues. DNA of the CDR3: TGCGCCAGCAGCAGTACCGGGACAGGGGGCTTGGGCGGCTACACCTTC. Its translation is CASSSTGTGGLGGYTF.

The V call is TRBV7-9, the J call TRBJ1-3; D is perhaps TRBD1 (6 bases). The CDR3 is made up of 15 amino acids. V lost 3 bases and J 0 bases, leaving 9 bases between the germline ends. Germline-derived CDR1 and CDR2 are SEHNR and FQNEAQ (reference sequence). The CDR3 region has the DNA TGTGCCAGCAGCTTTCGGGGGGCCTCTGGAAACACCATATATTTT. Its translation is CASSFRGASGNTIYF.

V usage is TRBV4-1 and J usage is TRBJ2-3; 8 nucleotides match TRBD2. CDR3 size: 16 residues. V shed 3 bases, J shed 11 bases, and the junction held 16 bases outside the gene matches. The germline V gene encodes CDR1 MGHRA and CDR2 YSYEKL. CDR3 in DNA: TGCGCCAGCAGCCAGGGGTGGGGAAGCGGGGGCGGTCTGCAGTATTTT. Its translation: CASSQGWGSGGGLQYF.

This clonotype was detected ten times or more. This chain links TRBV10-3 with TRBJ1-2, with 8 bases identical to TRBD1. Germline V gene data show CDR1 as ENHRY and CDR2 as SYGVKD. V was clipped by 7 bases and J by 6 bases; unmatched bases: 7. CDR3 size: 13 residues. CDR3: CAITQDRVNGYTF. The CDR3 DNA follows: TGTGCCATCACCCAGGACAGGGTTAATGGCTACACCTTC.

This clonotype has a handful of counts. The V gene is TRBV4-1, the J gene TRBJ2-5; D ambiguous. Trimming stripped 1 base from V and 1 base from J, with 7 bases between. The CDR3 contains 14 residues. Germline values: CDR1 MGHRA, CDR2 YSYEKL. In nucleotides, the CDR3 is TGCGCCAGCAGCCAAGGGGAAGTCCAAGAGACCCAGTACTTC. Translating gives CASSQGEVQETQYF.